Many counts were recorded for the clone carrying this T cell receptor beta chain. The antigen remains unidentified. These data are taken from a study of breast tumors, draining lymph nodes, adjacent tissues. Study-level results: Tumor repertoires ranked between lymph nodes and nontumor tissue in diversity, with V and J gene preferences. Findings are consistent with lymph node origin and intratumoral expansion of most tumor T cells. Tumor T cell lymph node origin was a supported hypothesis, not proven.

MiXCR, applied by TCRdb to the multiplex PCR reads, yields one record per CDR3 protein. This table has 20,000 to 25,000 distinct CDR3 sequences, approximately 40% appearing once. The material sequenced was breast tumor tissue. This TCR was sampled from a female donor with breast cancer. Some clones in this sample may be carry-over from other donors' samples.

CDR3 DNA sequence: TGTGCCAGCAGTTTAGACGTAGGTGGGGCGAACAATCAGCCCCAGCATTTT. It codes for CASSLDVGGANNQPQHF. The rearrangement uses TRBV12-3 or TRBV12-4 and TRBJ1-5; D is possibly TRBD1 (5 bases). The V gene lost 1 base and the J gene lost 3 bases, with 16 bases spanning the gap. The CDR3 totals 17 residues.